A selection of T cell receptor beta chains follows, all from one sample in a study of shared clonotypes between healthy human individuals. The table came from immunoSEQ multiplex PCR; TCRdb's copy has only in-frame clones and leaves some out. The sample lists about half a million clones; about 72% were seen once. Sequencing was performed on PBMCs. These receptors originate from a woman aged 40 to 55 in good health. Some clones in this sample may be carry-over from other donors' samples. The CDR3 runs from the conserved cysteine through the conserved F or W. D genes are given only for firm matches. Only part of the rows carry a size: once, few, many, or a class if the clone is expanded.

-	TRBV4-1	TRBJ1-4	-	TGCGCCAGCAGGAGTGCAACTAATGAAAAACTGTTTTTT	CASRSATNEKLFF
once	TRBV7-2	TRBJ2-3	TRBD2	TGTGCCAGCAGCTTAGTGGGTCGGACTAGCGGGACAGATACGCAGTATTTT	CASSLVGRTSGTDTQYF
-	TRBV4-1	TRBJ1-3	-	TGCGCCAGCAGCCAAGAGATTATAAGCGTCTCTGGAAACACCATATATTTT	CASSQEIISVSGNTIYF
-	TRBV7-3	TRBJ2-1	TRBD1	TGTGCCAGCAGTCCAACAGGGGACACCTACAATGAGCAGTTCTTC	CASSPTGDTYNEQFF
-	TRBV5-1	TRBJ1-1	-	TGCGCCAGCAGCAAATGGACAGACTTTAGGGGGACTGAAGCTTTCTTT	CASSKWTDFRGTEAFF
-	TRBV18	TRBJ2-7	TRBD2	TGTGCCAGCTCACCGGGTAGCGGGAGCCCGTACGAGCAGTACTTC	CASSPGSGSPYEQYF
-	TRBV5-5	TRBJ1-1	-	TGTGCCAGCAGCTTACAGAGCCTGAACACTGAAGCTTTCTTT	CASSLQSLNTEAFF
-	TRBV27	TRBJ1-1	TRBD1	TGTGCCAGCAGTTCGACAGGGTCGAACACTGAAGCTTTCTTT	CASSSTGSNTEAFF
-	TRBV5-4	TRBJ2-3	-	TGTGCCAGCAGTTTGGGACTTCTCGGAGGGTATAGCACAGATACGCAGTATTTT	CASSLGLLGGYSTDTQYF
-	TRBV18	TRBJ1-2	-	TGTGCCAGCTCACCATCGGGGGATCCCTCCTTCGGCTACACCTTC	CASSPSGDPSFGYTF
-	TRBV15	TRBJ1-4	TRBD1	TGTGCCACCAGCAGAGACCCCGGGACAGTTAATGAAAAACTGTTTTTT	CATSRDPGTVNEKLFF
-	TRBV19	TRBJ1-5	-	TGTGCCAGTACCCTGGGGGATCGGGGGAGCAATCAGCCCCAGCATTTT	CASTLGDRGSNQPQHF
-	TRBV5-3	TRBJ2-7	TRBD2	TGTGCCAGAAGCTTGGAAAGGACTAGCGACTACGAGCAGTACTTC	CARSLERTSDYEQYF
-	TRBV2	TRBJ2-1	-	TGTGCCAGCAGAGCCCCCGGATCCTCCGAGGTGCAGTTCTTC	CASRAPGSSEVQFF
-	TRBV19	TRBJ1-2	TRBD1	TGTGCCAGTAGTCAAGGAGGGGGACAGCCCTACTTC	CASSQGGGQPYF
-	TRBV2	TRBJ1-5	-	TGTGCCAGCAGTCCTGACAGGAGCAATCAGCCCCAGCATTTT	CASSPDRSNQPQHF
-	TRBV11-2	TRBJ2-7	-	TGTGCCAGCAGCTTAGATGCCAGGGCGGGCAACGAGCAGTACTTC	CASSLDARAGNEQYF
-	TRBV7-3	TRBJ1-1	-	TGTGCCAGCAGCCAACAGGGAACTCTTGAAGCTTTCTTT	CASSQQGTLEAFF
-	TRBV27	TRBJ2-2	TRBD2	TGTGCCAGCAGTTTTGCGGGAGTGACCGGGGAGCTGTTTTTT	CASSFAGVTGELFF
-	TRBV20-1	TRBJ2-3	-	TGCAGTGCCCCTAGTGTAGATACGCAGTATTTT	CSAPSVDTQYF
many	TRBV27	TRBJ2-4	-	TGTGCCAGCAGTTTATCTGCCAAAAACATTCAGTACTTC	CASSLSAKNIQYF
-	TRBV28	TRBJ2-7	TRBD2	TGTGCCAGCAGATGGACTAGCGGAAGATACGAGCAGTACTTC	CASRWTSGRYEQYF
-	TRBV6-4	TRBJ1-2	-	TGTGCCAGCAGTGACAGGTTTGGCACCAAAATTGCTAACTATGGCTACACCTTC	CASSDRFGTKIANYGYTF
-	TRBV9	TRBJ2-5	TRBD1	TGTGCCAGCAGCGTAGCTGACGGGACAGAGACATCCCAAGAGACCCAGTACTTC	CASSVADGTETSQETQYF
-	TRBV19	TRBJ2-1	TRBD2	TGTGCCAGTCAGCGGGAGAATGAGCAGTTCTTC	CASQRENEQFF
-	TRBV6-1	TRBJ2-2	TRBD1	TGTGCCAGCAGACAGACAGGGGACACCGGGGAGCTGTTTTTT	CASRQTGDTGELFF